What follows describes a single T cell receptor (beta chain). These data come from a study of CXCR3-negative and CXCR3-positive naive CD8 T cells. The overall study: The libraries together contributed about 130 million TRB reads, each supplying about 1.5 +/- 0.3 million.

Germline V lookup: CDR1 DFQATT, CDR2 SNEGSKA (reference sequence). The CDR3 loop spans 15 amino acids. Each TRB cDNA library was prepared by 5' RACE (with UMI labels). No DNA is given; TCRdb re-called the 5' RACE reads and lists each CDR3 protein once. This specimen shows about 81,000 distinct CDR3 sequences; the ten leading clones hold about 1.4%. At approximately 300,000 cells each, triplicate sorts were carried out for each CD8+ T cell subset. The genes are TRBV20-1 and TRBJ2-1; TCRdb gives TRBD1 as the D gene, but with no DNA this cannot be confirmed. The source of this sequence is a human donor in good health. Some clones in this sample may be carry-over from other donors' samples. Sequenced input: naive CXCR3- CD8+ T cells from blood. Regarding subset: CD45RO-CCR7+CD27+CD95- naive CD8+ T cells lacking CXCR3 (TNR3-). CDR3 in amino acids: CSAVLAGVRQGEQFF.